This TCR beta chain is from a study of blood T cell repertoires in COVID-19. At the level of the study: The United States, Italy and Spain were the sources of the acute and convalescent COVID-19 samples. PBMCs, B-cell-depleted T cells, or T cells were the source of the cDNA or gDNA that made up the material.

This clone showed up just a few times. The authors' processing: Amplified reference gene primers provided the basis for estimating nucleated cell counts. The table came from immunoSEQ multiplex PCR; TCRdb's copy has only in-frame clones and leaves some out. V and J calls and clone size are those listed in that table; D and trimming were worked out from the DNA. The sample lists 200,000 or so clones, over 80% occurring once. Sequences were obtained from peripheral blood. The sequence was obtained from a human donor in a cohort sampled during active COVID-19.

Here the CDR3 reads CASSYDRNYYGYTF. The DNA for the CDR3 is TGTGCCAGCAGCTACGACAGGAACTACTATGGCTACACCTTC. This rearrangement joins TRBV7-2 to TRBJ1-2, with D possibly being TRBD1 (6 bases). Germline CDR1 and CDR2: SGHTA and FQGNSA. V lost 4 bases, J lost 3 bases, and 12 bases lay in between. The CDR3 is 14 residues long.